These 10 T cell receptor beta chains were all obtained from the same sample, sequenced in a study of blood T cell repertoires in COVID-19. Libraries were prepared by immunoSEQ multiplex PCR; TCRdb keeps only in-frame clonotypes and omits some of them. The sample lists under 200,000 clones, approximately 86% occurring once. The sample was peripheral blood. The receptors derive from a man aged 55 to 70 with COVID-19, enrolled during active disease.

This clone was observed a handful of times. The V and J genes are TRBV28 and TRBJ1-6; 9 positions agree with TRBD1. Germline V lookup: CDR1 MDHEN, CDR2 SYDVKM. CDR3 length: 16 amino acids. V gave up 4 bases and J gave up 6 bases; unmatched junction bases: 7. DNA of the CDR3: TGTGCCAGCAGTTCCCCCACAGGGGGCCTTAATTCACCCCTCCACTTT. Translation gives CASSSPTGGLNSPLHF.

This sequence joins TRBV25-1 and TRBJ2-1, with 8 bases fitting TRBD1. J was trimmed by 2 bases and V by 3 bases; bases with no gene match: 9. The length of the CDR3 is 17 residues. Germline V gene lookup returns CDR1 MGHDK and CDR2 SYGVNS. In DNA, the CDR3 is TGTGCCAGCAGTGAGCGTGAGCGGACAGGGACCTACAATGAGCAGTTCTTC. Translated: CASSERERTGTYNEQFF.

The V call is TRBV5-8, the J call TRBJ2-1, with 7 bases that match TRBD2. CDR1 is SGHTS and CDR2 is YDEGEE in the germline V gene. The CDR3 sequence is 16 residues long. The V and J ends lost 0 bases and 0 bases, in that order; junction bases with no gene match: 3. The CDR3 region has the DNA TGTGCCAGCAGCTTGGTGGGCGGGAGCTCCTACAATGAGCAGTTCTTC. This encodes CASSLVGGSSYNEQFF.

Only a few counts were recorded for this clone. The chain has TRBV27 and TRBJ1-6, with TRBD1 identical over 7 bases. Germline V gene sequence: CDR1 MNHEY, CDR2 SMNVEV (reference sequence). CDR3 length: 14 residues. With 5 bases clipped from V and 8 bases from J, the junction kept 6 bases outside the gene matches. CDR3 region: CASSIGQAYSPLHF. CDR3 nucleotide sequence: TGTGCCAGCAGTATCGGACAGGCGTATTCACCCCTCCACTTT.

V is TRBV28 and J is TRBJ1-1; 9 bases agree with TRBD1. After removal of 11 bases from V and 7 bases from J, the junction contained 11 bases not matched to a gene. Germline V gives CDR1 MDHEN, CDR2 SYDVKM. The CDR3 has 13 amino acids. For the CDR3, the DNA is TGTGCCGGACGTGAGGGACAGGGTGGTGAAGCTTTCTTT. It yields the protein CAGREGQGGEAFF.

V and J are TRBV7-9 and TRBJ2-1, with 8 positions matching TRBD1. V gave up 4 bases and J gave up 8 bases; unmatched junction bases: 10. Germline V lookup: CDR1 SEHNR, CDR2 FQNEAQ (reference sequence). The CDR3 has 15 residues. The CDR3 reads CASSSTGQGIHEQFF. CDR3 DNA: TGTGCCAGCAGCTCCACCGGACAGGGAATCCATGAGCAGTTCTTC.

This chain uses TRBV7-2 with TRBJ2-5; weak D call: TRBD2 (6 bases). Germline V gene data show CDR1 as SGHTA and CDR2 as FQGNSA. This CDR3 is 17 amino acids long. With 0 bases removed from V and 2 bases from J, the gap between germline ends came to 16 bases. CDR3: CASSLARGGIAQETQYF. CDR3 sequence (DNA): TGTGCCAGCAGCTTAGCTAGGGGCGGGATCGCACAAGAGACCCAGTACTTC. Drawing the rest from reference TRBV7-2 and TRBJ2-5, the complete variable domain is GAGVSQSPSNKVTEKGKDVELRCDPISGHTALYWYRQSLGQGLEFLIYFQGNSAPDKSGLPSDRFSAERTGGSVSTLTIQRTQQEDSAVYLCASSLARGGIAQETQYFGPGTRLLVL.

The sample holds one count of this clone. V is TRBV7-3 and J is TRBJ2-2; D unresolved. Trimming left V 2 bases short and J 7 bases short, with 5 bases between. CDR1 is SGHTA and CDR2 is FQGTGA in the germline V gene. The CDR3 spans 12 residues. Here the CDR3 reads CASSLSNGELFF. The CDR3 DNA reads TGTGCCAGCAGCTTATCAAACGGGGAGCTGTTTTTT. Full variable domain (outside the CDR3, taken from reference TRBV7-3 and TRBJ2-2): GAGVSQTPSNKVTEKGKYVELRCDPISGHTALYWYRQSLGQGPEFLIYFQGTGAADDSGLPNDRFFAVRPEGSVSTLKIQRTERGDSAVYLCASSLSNGELFFGEGSRLTVL.

This chain joins TRBV7-9 and TRBJ1-2; 7 bases are a match to TRBD1. CDR1 SEHNR and CDR2 FQNEAQ come from the germline V gene (reference sequence). J gave up 5 bases and V 2 bases, and 8 bases lay outside the gene matches. CDR3 size: 15 residues. In DNA, the CDR3 is TGTGCCAGCAGCTTAAGACAGGGTGGAGTTTATGGCTACACCTTC. It translates to CASSLRQGGVYGYTF.

This chain uses TRBV6-5 with TRBJ1-5, with a tentative D call TRBD1 (6 bases). V was trimmed by 5 bases and J by 4 bases, leaving 12 bases between them. This CDR3 has 14 amino acids. Germline lookup yields CDR1 MNHEY and CDR2 SVGAGI. The CDR3 protein is CASSQQGSNQPQHF. The CDR3 nucleotides read TGTGCCAGCAGTCAGCAGGGGTCGAATCAGCCCCAGCATTTT.